The clone carrying this T cell receptor (beta chain) was seen a few times. Its specificity is not known. Healthy donors had no documented immune events, such as infections, while sampled. The data are from a study of identifying expanded T cells in peripheral blood. Germline V gives CDR1 MGHDK, CDR2 SYGVNS. The junction had 2 bases not matched to a gene; V was cut back by 4 bases and J by 7 bases. CDR3 length: 13 residues. Study-level findings and limits: Technical replicates showed approximately 1.2 changed clones; roughly two weeks roughly 16; four weeks 19. Clone count variance between approximately two-week samples rose with total template count.

TCRdb keeps only in-frame clones here, not all; method: immunoSEQ multiplex PCR. Among approximately 92,000 clones listed, more than 75% were seen once. The specimen sequenced was blood. This clonotype was obtained from a person aged 18 to 75 in good health. V usage is TRBV25-1 and J usage is TRBJ1-5, with TRBD1 matching over 9 bases. This CDR3 is CASSGQGGQPQHF. The CDR3 region has the DNA TGTGCCAGCAGTGGACAGGGGGGACAGCCCCAGCATTTT.